This paragraph covers one T cell receptor (beta chain) sequence. This entry is derived from a study of blood T cell repertoires in COVID-19. Study details: In each case, the material was cDNA or gDNA derived from T cells, B-cell-depleted T cells, or PBMCs.

In the original processing: Counts of nucleated cells, estimated from reference gene primer amplification, were obtained. Generated by immunoSEQ multiplex PCR, the TCRdb table keeps only in-frame clones and is missing some. D and trimming were read from the DNA, whereas the V and J calls and clone size are those reported in that table. Among tens of thousands of clones listed, roughly 85% were seen once. V trimming: 4 bases; J trimming: 2 bases; junction bases outside the gene matches: 7. CDR1 SGHNT and CDR2 YYREEE come from the germline V gene (reference sequence). This CDR3 is 15 amino acids long. The TCR was taken from a man older than 75 with active COVID-19. The specimen sequenced was peripheral blood. The chain recombines TRBV5-4 with TRBJ2-3; 7 nucleotides line up with TRBD1. In DNA form, the CDR3 reads TGTGCCAGCAGCCAAAGGGGGCTAGCCACAGATACGCAGTATTTT. Protein product: CASSQRGLATDTQYF.